This record looks at one T cell receptor (beta chain) sequence and its context. The antigen remains undetermined. The data stem from a study of blood T cells in healthy people across ages. Study as a whole: In model experiments, template switching was able to capture about one barcoded beta molecule for every two T cells that were present. Study conclusions and caveats: Conclusively comparing naive with antigen-experienced cells was impossible with unsorted PBMCs. Observed TCR beta diversity per million T cells went down as age went up. This fall followed a roughly linear course with age.

Together with a sample-barcoded 5' primer, a J-beta primer mix was included in a second PCR lasting roughly 6 to 12 cycles. Every molecule of cDNA carried a tag from a template-switch adaptor with 12 random nucleotides. In TCRdb, the 5' RACE reads were re-called with MiXCR into one record per CDR3 protein. The sample includes about 290,000 distinct CDR3 sequences, roughly 29% of them seen just once. The CDR3 is made up of 15 amino acids. V gave up 1 base and J gave up 7 bases; unmatched junction bases: 4. This chain uses TRBV12-3 or TRBV12-4 with TRBJ2-4; 10 nucleotides agree with TRBD2. This TCR came from a woman between 70 and 85 years old in good health. The specimen was blood. The CDR3, as DNA: TGTGCCAGCAGTTTAGGTCCAGCGGGAGGGAACATTCAGTACTTC. Protein: CASSLGPAGGNIQYF.